The 14 T cell receptor beta chains below all came from one sample that was sequenced in a study of CD8+ T cells in alopecia areata. Following RNA extraction, reverse transcription yielded cDNA that acted as the sequencing template. Clones were sequenced by immunoSEQ multiplex PCR, and TCRdb holds only the in-frame ones, with some missing. The table records roughly 200,000 clones, 56% of them present only once. Source material: CD8+ T cells sorted from blood. The receptors were gathered from a human donor in good health.

This rearrangement joins TRBV13 to TRBJ2-1; D call uncertain. Between the trimmed V and J ends, which lost 5 bases and 2 bases, there was a span of 7 bases. In germline, CDR1 is PRHDT, CDR2 FYEKMQ (reference sequence). CDR3 length: 13 residues. DNA of the CDR3: TGTGCCAGCAGCAGAAGGACCTACAATGAGCAGTTCTTC. This sequence encodes CASSRRTYNEQFF. Drawing the rest from reference TRBV13 and TRBJ2-1, the complete variable domain is AAGVIQSPRHLIKEKRETATLKCYPIPRHDTVYWYQQGPGQDPQFLISFYEKMQSDKGSIPDRFSAQQFSDYHSELNMSSLELGDSALYFCASSRRTYNEQFFGPGTRLTVL.

The chain carries TRBV9 and TRBJ2-3, with TRBD2 identical over 8 bases. V gave up 1 base and J gave up 6 bases; unmatched junction bases: 4. The CDR3 is 14 amino acids. Germline-derived CDR1 and CDR2 are SGDLS and YYNGEE. For the CDR3, the DNA is TGTGCCAGCAGCGTACCGGGGGGGCCTGATACGCAGTATTTT. Amino acid sequence: CASSVPGGPDTQYF. Full variable domain (remainder filled in from reference TRBV9 and TRBJ2-3): DSGVTQTPKHLITATGQRVTLRCSPRSGDLSVYWYQQSLDQGLQFLIQYYNGEERAKGNILERFSAQQFPDLHSELNLSSLELGDSALYFCASSVPGGPDTQYFGPGTRLTVL.

Notes on this clone: The sample carries other DNA sequences with the same CDR3. This chain links TRBV27 with TRBJ1-1; the D gene is possibly TRBD1 (6 bases). CDR1 and CDR2 from the germline V gene are MNHEY and SMNVEV (reference sequence). V lost 5 bases to trimming and J lost 4 bases, with 20 bases between them. The CDR3 is 16 residues long. CDR3 bases: TGTGCCAGCAGTCCACAAAACGACAGGCGGGGCACTGAAGCTTTCTTT. The encoded protein is CASSPQNDRRGTEAFF.

V gene TRBV2 combines with J gene TRBJ1-5; a weak D match, TRBD1 (6 bases). CDR1 is SNHLY, CDR2 FYNNEI, per germline. The CDR3 extends over 15 amino acids. Trimming shortened V by 8 bases and J by 7 bases, and 21 bases separated the two germline ends. The CDR3 bases are TGTGCCAGCGAGGTGGGGGCAGGCGCACGCCAGCCCCAGCATTTT. Translating gives CASEVGAGARQPQHF.

This clone was detected only once. This chain joins TRBV9 and TRBJ2-7; the D gene is possibly TRBD1 (6 bases). CDR3 length: 14 amino acids. From germline, CDR1 is SGDLS and CDR2 YYNGEE. The V end lost 3 bases, the J end lost 0 bases, and 10 bases lay between the germline ends. CDR3 DNA: TGTGCCAGCAGCGCAGGGACATACTCCTACGAGCAGTACTTC. Its translation: CASSAGTYSYEQYF.

A single count supports this clone. CDR3 nucleotide sequence: TGTGCCAGCAGCTTGGCCGCAGGCAGCTCCTACGAGCAGTACTTC. This codes for CASSLAAGSSYEQYF. The chain joins TRBV5-6 to TRBJ2-7, with D hard to call. The CDR3 loop spans 15 amino acids. Deletions cut 0 bases from V and 0 bases from J, with 10 bases between. Looked up from germline, CDR1 is SGHDT and CDR2 is YYEEEE.

The chain has TRBV5-1 and TRBJ1-1, with 8 bases identical to TRBD1. V shed 3 bases and J 4 bases; nucleotides not matched to a gene: 2. Germline CDR1 is SGHRS and CDR2 is YFSETQ. The CDR3 covers 13 residues. This CDR3 reads CASSYDRGTEAFF. DNA of the CDR3: TGCGCCAGCAGCTACGACAGGGGCACTGAAGCTTTCTTT.

V usage is TRBV2 and J usage is TRBJ1-2, with 8 bases aligning to TRBD1. After removal of 4 bases from V and 3 bases from J, the junction contained 4 bases not matched to a gene. Germline assignment: CDR1 SNHLY and CDR2 FYNNEI. This CDR3 spans 14 amino acids. The CDR3 loop is CASSAGTGDYGYTF. The DNA for the CDR3 is TGTGCCAGCAGTGCGGGGACAGGCGACTATGGCTACACCTTC.

This clone is a singleton in its sample. CDR3 coding DNA: TGTGCCTGGAATTCAGGACCTAGCAACACTGAAGCTTTCTTT. It is translated as CAWNSGPSNTEAFF. The chain combines TRBV30 with TRBJ1-1; unclear D gene. V dropped 4 bases and J dropped 2 bases, with 14 bases sitting between them. Germline CDR1 is GTSNPN and CDR2 is SVGIG (reference sequence). This CDR3 region has 14 residues.

This chain connects TRBV13 to TRBJ2-5; TRBD2 is a possible D gene (5 bases). Between the trimmed V and J ends, which lost 7 bases and 5 bases, there was a span of 8 bases. The germline V gene encodes CDR1 PRHDT and CDR2 FYEKMQ (reference sequence). The CDR3 has 11 residues. CDR3 region: CASTTGETQYF. The CDR3 DNA sequence: TGTGCCAGCACTACGGGGGAGACCCAGTACTTC. Full variable domain (rest looked up from reference TRBV13 and TRBJ2-5): AAGVIQSPRHLIKEKRETATLKCYPIPRHDTVYWYQQGPGQDPQFLISFYEKMQSDKGSIPDRFSAQQFSDYHSELNMSSLELGDSALYFCASTTGETQYFGPGTRLLVL.

The rearrangement uses TRBV5-6 and TRBJ1-1; D remains ambiguous. CDR3 length: 13 residues. The V and J ends lost 1 base and 2 bases respectively, with 6 bases between them. Per germline, CDR1 SGHDT and CDR2 YYEEEE. In DNA form, the CDR3 reads TGTGCCAGCAGCTTGAGTGTTAACACTGAAGCTTTCTTT. Protein sequence: CASSLSVNTEAFF.

The chain recombines TRBV5-6 with TRBJ2-1; TRBD2 might be the D (7 bases). From germline, CDR1 is SGHDT and CDR2 YYEEEE. The CDR3 is made up of 18 amino acids. Trimming removed 0 bases at V and 4 bases at J, with 20 bases between. The CDR3 reads CASSLAGAGATRYNEQFF. In DNA, the CDR3 is TGTGCCAGCAGCTTGGCCGGGGCGGGGGCCACACGTTACAATGAGCAGTTCTTC.

The chain has TRBV29-1 and TRBJ1-2; no firm D call. The V end lost 5 bases, the J end lost 6 bases, and 7 bases lay between the germline ends. Per germline, CDR1 SQVTM and CDR2 ANQGSEA. The CDR3 has 10 residues. The CDR3 DNA sequence: TGCAGCGTTTTCCGAGATGGCTACACCTTC. This gives the protein CSVFRDGYTF.

The chain is built from TRBV4-1 and TRBJ1-4; D is uncertain. From germline, CDR1 is MGHRA and CDR2 YSYEKL. The CDR3 is made up of 15 amino acids. V was cut by 6 bases and J by 0 bases, with 11 bases left in between. CDR3 sequence: CASRTRAATNEKLFF. The CDR3, as DNA: TGCGCCAGCAGGACGCGGGCTGCAACTAATGAAAAACTGTTTTTT.